The 21 T cell receptor beta chains below all came from one sample that was sequenced in a study of regulatory T cells in long-lasting Graves disease. Time point of the sample: newly diagnosed GD, antithyroid drugs for less than 3 months. Preparation of the TCR library used RNA extracted from PBMCs. Investigators prepared the TCR beta libraries by applying iRepertoire HTBI primers and Arm-PCR of CDR3 regions. MiXCR, run by TCRdb on the multiplex PCR reads, gives a single entry per CDR3 protein. The sample includes 380,000 or so distinct CDR3 sequences, 15% to 20% of them seen just once. The same sample was also used in a study of T cells in Graves' hyperthyroidism and ophthalmopathy.

This sample comprised peripheral blood mononuclear cells (PBMCs), obtained at new diagnosis, from a patient treated with antithyroid drugs. Every receptor here comes from a woman under 30 with Graves disease.

In this sample, this clonotype turned up a few times. The genes are TRBV19 and TRBJ2-5, with 13 positions matching TRBD2. V was clipped by 5 bases and J by 4 bases; unmatched bases: 7. This CDR3 contains 16 residues. Germline V gives CDR1 LNHDA, CDR2 SQIVND (reference sequence). CDR3 nucleotide sequence: TGTGCCAGTAGTCGGACTAGCGGGAGAGGGAGAGAGACCCAGTACTTC. Its translation: CASSRTSGRGRETQYF.

A few counts support this clonotype. V is TRBV7-9 and J is TRBJ1-2, with D unclear. The germline V gene has CDR1 SEHNR and CDR2 FQNEAQ (reference sequence). The V gene lost 5 bases and the J gene lost 1 base, with 14 bases spanning the gap. CDR3 length: 15 residues. Here the CDR3 DNA reads TGTGCCAGCAGCCGTTCTGGAGGGATTAACTATGGCTACACCTTC. This codes for CASSRSGGINYGYTF. Drawing the rest from reference TRBV7-9 and TRBJ1-2, the complete variable domain is DTGVSQNPRHKITKRGQNVTFRCDPISEHNRLYWYRQTLGQGPEFLTYFQNEAQLEKSRLLSDRFSAERPKGSFSTLEIQRTEQGDSAMYLCASSRSGGINYGYTFGSGTRLTVV.

There are many counts of this clonotype. The chain uses TRBV7-9 and TRBJ2-1, with D tentatively TRBD2 (6 bases). This CDR3 spans 13 amino acids. The ends were cut back, 4 bases at V and 9 bases at J, with 13 bases in the middle. In germline, CDR1 is SEHNR, CDR2 FQNEAQ (reference sequence). CDR3 nucleotide sequence: TGTGCCAGCAGCTCCTCGGGCGGGACTGAGCAGTTCTTC. Translation gives CASSSSGGTEQFF.

The sample holds many counts of this clonotype. J is TRBJ2-5 and V is TRBV20-1, with D unclear. This CDR3 region has 14 residues. V lost 5 bases, J lost 4 bases, and 17 bases lay in between. Germline V gene data show CDR1 as DFQATT and CDR2 as SNEGSKA (reference sequence). This chain's CDR3 is CSAGDFSPRETQYF. The CDR3, as DNA: TGCAGTGCTGGTGACTTCTCCCCCCGAGAGACCCAGTACTTC.

This clonotype has at least ten counts. The chain couples TRBV5-1 to TRBJ1-1, with unresolved D. V lost 0 bases, J lost 0 bases, and 9 bases lay in between. The CDR3 has 15 amino acids. In germline, CDR1 is SGHRS, CDR2 YFSETQ. CDR3 region: CASSLDWGVNTEAFF. The CDR3 DNA reads as TGCGCCAGCAGCTTGGATTGGGGAGTGAACACTGAAGCTTTCTTT.

The table lists this clonotype with many counts. The chain has TRBV20-1 and TRBJ2-1; D not resolved. From germline, CDR1 is DFQATT and CDR2 SNEGSKA (reference sequence). This CDR3 region has 11 residues. Trimming removed 0 bases from V and 15 bases from J, with 12 bases in between. This CDR3 reads CSARDPGRRFF. Here the CDR3 DNA reads TGCAGTGCTAGAGATCCGGGCCGGCGGTTCTTC.

The CDR3 DNA reads as TGCAGCGTTGAAGCCTCCGGGGAGACCCAGTACTTC. Translated: CSVEASGETQYF. This sequence joins TRBV29-1 and TRBJ2-5; unclear D gene. The germline V gene encodes CDR1 SQVTM and CDR2 ANQGSEA. This CDR3 comprises 12 residues. Deletions cut 1 base from V and 5 bases from J, with 8 bases between.

This clonotype was detected ten times or more. J is TRBJ2-1 and V is TRBV6-1; tentative D call: TRBD1 (6 bases). The length of the CDR3 is 15 residues. Trimming pared 6 bases from V and 3 bases from J, leaving 15 bases between. Germline V gives CDR1 MNHNS, CDR2 SASEGT. CDR3 nucleotides: TGTGCCAGCAGCACAAACAGGGCGGGCTACAATGAGCAGTTCTTC. It yields the protein CASSTNRAGYNEQFF.

This clonotype was found many times. CDR3 amino acids: CASSRTSGSNSGELFF. The CDR3 DNA follows: TGTGCCAGCAGCCGGACTAGCGGGAGCAACTCCGGGGAGCTGTTTTTT. The genes are TRBV11-2 and TRBJ2-2, with 13 bases lining up with TRBD2. Losses at the gene ends were 5 bases for V and 6 bases for J; bases not matched to a gene: 6. From germline, CDR1 is SGHAT and CDR2 FQNNGV. The CDR3 has 16 amino acids.

This clonotype has a count of ten or more. The CDR3 nucleotides are TGTGCCACCAGCGACAGCTACCGCTCCTACGAGCAGTACTTC. Translation gives CATSDSYRSYEQYF. This rearrangement joins TRBV24-1 to TRBJ2-7; TRBD1 is a possible D gene (5 bases). Germline V gene sequence: CDR1 KGHDR, CDR2 SFDVKD. Trimming took off 7 bases at V and 0 bases at J, with 12 bases between the two ends. CDR3 length equals 14 residues.

The chain uses TRBV24-1 and TRBJ1-3; D is possibly TRBD1 (5 bases). The germline V and J ends were trimmed by 5 bases and 4 bases, with 14 bases remaining between them. There are 15 residues in the CDR3. Per germline, CDR1 KGHDR and CDR2 SFDVKD. CDR3 DNA: TGTGCCACCAGTGGGAAAGGGGCTAACGGAAACACCATATATTTT. It translates to CATSGKGANGNTIYF.

Many counts were recorded for this clonotype. The CDR3 sequence: CASSLEGFDGYTF. The CDR3 bases are TGCGCCAGCAGCTTGGAAGGATTCGATGGCTACACCTTC. J is TRBJ1-2 and V is TRBV5-1, with D unclear. The germline CDR1 and CDR2 sequences are SGHRS and YFSETQ. The CDR3 is 13 amino acids. Trimming removed 0 bases at V and 6 bases at J, with 9 bases between.

At least ten counts were recorded for this clonotype. V and J are TRBV12-3 or TRBV12-4 and TRBJ2-1, with 14 nucleotides matching TRBD2. The CDR3 totals 17 residues. Losses at the gene ends were 5 bases for V and 9 bases for J; bases not matched to a gene: 12. DNA of the CDR3: TGTGCCAGCAGTGGGGGGACCGGGACTAGCGGGAGTGGTGAGCAGTTCTTC. It is translated as CASSGGTGTSGSGEQFF.

This clonotype appeared many times. The chain recombines TRBV6-1 with TRBJ2-2; D is possibly TRBD1 (5 bases). Between the trimmed V and J ends, which lost 6 bases and 0 bases, there was a span of 8 bases. CDR1 MNHNS and CDR2 SASEGT come from the germline V gene. The CDR3 extends over 14 amino acids. DNA for the CDR3: TGTGCCAGCAGCGGACATGCGAACACCGGGGAGCTGTTTTTT. Amino acids: CASSGHANTGELFF.

The CDR3: CASKPTSGDSYEQYF. Here the CDR3 DNA reads TGTGCCAGCAAACCGACTAGCGGAGACTCCTACGAGCAGTACTTC. The genes are TRBV6-1 and TRBJ2-7; 9 bases fit TRBD2. This CDR3 is 15 amino acids long. Germline V gene sequence: CDR1 MNHNS, CDR2 SASEGT. Germline trimming cut 7 bases from V and 0 bases from J; bases unmatched to any gene: 7.

At least ten counts were recorded for this clonotype. The V gene is TRBV12-3 or TRBV12-4, the J gene TRBJ1-2; TRBD1 agrees at 7 bases. J lost 0 bases, V lost 6 bases, and 4 bases had no gene match. This CDR3 is built from 14 residues. Here the CDR3 DNA reads TGTGCCAGCAGCCGGACAGGAACTAACTATGGCTACACCTTC. Protein: CASSRTGTNYGYTF.

In its sample, this clonotype was seen a few times. The chain carries TRBV6-2 or TRBV6-3 and TRBJ1-4; TRBD1 agrees at 7 bases. Germline V gene lookup returns CDR1 MNHEY and CDR2 SVGEGT. The trim removed 5 bases at V and 1 base at J, leaving 4 bases unmatched. The CDR3 sequence is 15 residues long. Here the CDR3 DNA reads TGTGCCAGCAGTATTGACAGGGTAACTAATGAAAAACTGTTTTTT. Translated, it gives CASSIDRVTNEKLFF.

In this sample, this clonotype turned up many times. The rearrangement links TRBV18 to TRBJ1-1; D might be TRBD1 (5 bases). The CDR3 is made up of 11 amino acids. Germline CDR1 KGHSH, CDR2 LQKENI. Trimming pared 8 bases from V and 1 base from J, leaving 5 bases between. The CDR3 DNA reads as TGTGCCAGCACAGGGAACACTGAAGCTTTCTTT. It translates to CASTGNTEAFF.

This clonotype has a count of ten or more. This chain connects TRBV11-2 to TRBJ2-3; possible D gene TRBD2, 6 bases. Trimming removed 4 bases at V and 0 bases at J, with 11 bases between. Germline CDR1 is SGHAT and CDR2 is FQNNGV. There are 15 residues in the CDR3. DNA for the CDR3: TGTGCCAGCAGCTCCATAGCGGCAAGCACAGATACGCAGTATTTT. Its protein product is CASSSIAASTDTQYF.

As to this clonotype: Given a far larger clone just one base away, this is likely a sequencing read error. The chain is built from TRBV4-2 and TRBJ2-3; 7 positions agree with TRBD2. The DNA end is a closer match to TRBJ2-1, so the J assignment may be wrong. Germline values: CDR1 LGHNA, CDR2 YNFKEQ. The CDR3 is made up of 16 amino acids. DNA for the CDR3: TGTGCCAGCAGCCAAGACGCGATTAGCGGGTACAATGAGCAGTTCTTC. Its protein is CASSQDAISGYNEQFF.

The chain combines TRBV10-3 with TRBJ1-1, with 8 bases that match TRBD1. J lost 0 bases, V lost 0 bases, and 3 bases had no gene match. Germline V gene sequence: CDR1 ENHRY, CDR2 SYGVKD. The CDR3 contains 16 residues. The CDR3 nucleotides are TGTGCCATCAGTGAGTCACAGGGGGTGCTGAACACTGAAGCTTTCTTT. Protein: CAISESQGVLNTEAFF.